This T cell receptor beta chain was identified in a study of OX40 agonist ivuxolimab in advanced cancers. About the study: Participants, 82.7% male, averaged around 64 years of age, ranging from roughly 20 to 79. One hepatocellular carcinoma and a couple of cutaneous melanoma patients partially responded. Study observations and caveats: Clonal expansion from baseline to week 6 occurred in both CD4+ and CD8+ T cells.

Turning to this clone: Its antigen remains unknown.

Clones were read by immunoSEQ multiplex PCR, and TCRdb kept only the in-frame ones, dropping some. The table has about 76,000 clones, over 75% seen once; the top ten hold under 3.5%. Between the trimmed V and J ends, which lost 4 bases and 1 base, there was a span of 13 bases. The length of the CDR3 is 15 residues. Germline CDR1 reads LNHNV; CDR2 reads YYDKDF (reference sequence). The rearrangement joins TRBV15 to TRBJ1-2; D gene unclear. Sample: CD4+ or CD8+ T cells sorted from blood, taken in a trial of the OX40 agonist ivuxolimab. This clonotype was obtained from an adult with an advanced solid tumor such as melanoma, head and neck, liver or kidney cancer. This CDR3 reads CATSISLGSNYGYTF. DNA for the CDR3: TGTGCCACCAGCATCTCCCTGGGCAGTAACTATGGCTACACCTTC.